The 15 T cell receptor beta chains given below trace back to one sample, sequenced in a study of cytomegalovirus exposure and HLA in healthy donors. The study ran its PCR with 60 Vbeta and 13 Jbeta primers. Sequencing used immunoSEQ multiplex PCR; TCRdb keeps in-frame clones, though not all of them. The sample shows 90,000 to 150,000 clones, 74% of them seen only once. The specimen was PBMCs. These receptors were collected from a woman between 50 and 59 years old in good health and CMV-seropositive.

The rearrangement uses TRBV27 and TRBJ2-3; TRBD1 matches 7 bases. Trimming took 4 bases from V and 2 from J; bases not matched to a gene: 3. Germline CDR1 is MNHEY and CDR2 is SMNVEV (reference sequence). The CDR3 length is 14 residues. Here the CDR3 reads CASSWDSHTDTQYF. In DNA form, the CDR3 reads TGTGCCAGCAGTTGGGACAGCCACACAGATACGCAGTATTTT.

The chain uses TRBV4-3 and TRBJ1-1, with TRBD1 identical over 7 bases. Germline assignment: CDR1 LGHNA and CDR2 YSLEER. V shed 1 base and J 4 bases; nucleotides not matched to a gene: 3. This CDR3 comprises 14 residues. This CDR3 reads CASSQGQGSTEAFF. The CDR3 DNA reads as TGCGCCAGCAGCCAAGGACAGGGTTCCACTGAAGCTTTCTTT.

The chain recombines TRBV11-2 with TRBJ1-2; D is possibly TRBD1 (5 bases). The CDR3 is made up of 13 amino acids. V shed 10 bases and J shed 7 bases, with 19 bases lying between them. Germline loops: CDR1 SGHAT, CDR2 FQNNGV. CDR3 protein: CATLGGWGGGYTF. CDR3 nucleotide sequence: TGTGCCACCCTCGGAGGTTGGGGGGGTGGCTACACCTTC.

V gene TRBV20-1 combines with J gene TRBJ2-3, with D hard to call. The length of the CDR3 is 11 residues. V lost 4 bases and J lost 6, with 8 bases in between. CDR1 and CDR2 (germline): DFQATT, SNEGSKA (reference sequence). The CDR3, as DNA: TGCAGTGCTACTCTTTTTGATACGCAGTATTTT. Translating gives CSATLFDTQYF.

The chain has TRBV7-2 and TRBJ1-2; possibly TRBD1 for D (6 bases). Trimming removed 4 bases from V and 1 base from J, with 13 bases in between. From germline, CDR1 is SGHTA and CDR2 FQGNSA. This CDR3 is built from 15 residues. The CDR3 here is CASSSEHRVNYGYTF. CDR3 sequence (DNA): TGTGCCAGCAGCTCGGAACACAGGGTTAACTATGGCTACACCTTC.

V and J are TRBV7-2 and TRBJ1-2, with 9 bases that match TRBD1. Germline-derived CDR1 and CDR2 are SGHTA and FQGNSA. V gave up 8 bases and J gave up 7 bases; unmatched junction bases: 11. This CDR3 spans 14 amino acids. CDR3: CASGFQQGAGGYTF. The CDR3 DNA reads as TGTGCCAGCGGATTCCAACAGGGGGCTGGTGGCTACACCTTC. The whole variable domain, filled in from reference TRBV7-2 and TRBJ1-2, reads GAGVSQSPSNKVTEKGKDVELRCDPISGHTALYWYRQSLGQGLEFLIYFQGNSAPDKSGLPSDRFSAERTGGSVSTLTIQRTQQEDSAVYLCASGFQQGAGGYTFGSGTRLTVV.

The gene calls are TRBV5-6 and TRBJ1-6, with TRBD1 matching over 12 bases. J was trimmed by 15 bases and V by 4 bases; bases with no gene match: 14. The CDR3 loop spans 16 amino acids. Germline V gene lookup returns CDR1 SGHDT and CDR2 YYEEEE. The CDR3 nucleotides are TGTGCCAGCAGCACTGGGACAGGGGGCTACTTCGGCCGCCTCCACTTT. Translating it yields CASSTGTGGYFGRLHF.

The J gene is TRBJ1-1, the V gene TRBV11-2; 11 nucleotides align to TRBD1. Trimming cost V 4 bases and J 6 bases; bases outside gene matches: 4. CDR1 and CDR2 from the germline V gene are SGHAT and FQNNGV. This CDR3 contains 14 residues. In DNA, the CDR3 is TGTGCCAGCAGCTCGGACAGGGGGCTTGCTGAAGCTTTCTTT. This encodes CASSSDRGLAEAFF.

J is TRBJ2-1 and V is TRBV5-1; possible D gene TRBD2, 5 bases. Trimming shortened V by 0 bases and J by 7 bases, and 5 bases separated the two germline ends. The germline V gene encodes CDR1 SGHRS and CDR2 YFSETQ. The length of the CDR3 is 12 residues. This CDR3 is CASSLGGNEQFF. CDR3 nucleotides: TGCGCCAGCAGCTTGGGAGGGAATGAGCAGTTCTTC.

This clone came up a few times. The chain's CDR3 is CASRQGADYGYTF. DNA of the CDR3: TGTGCCAGTAGGCAGGGGGCTGACTATGGCTACACCTTC. The V gene is TRBV19, the J gene TRBJ1-2, with 8 bases fitting TRBD1. The junction had 3 bases not matched to a gene; V was cut back by 6 bases and J by 3 bases. The CDR3 consists of 13 residues. Germline CDR1 reads LNHDA; CDR2 reads SQIVND (reference sequence).

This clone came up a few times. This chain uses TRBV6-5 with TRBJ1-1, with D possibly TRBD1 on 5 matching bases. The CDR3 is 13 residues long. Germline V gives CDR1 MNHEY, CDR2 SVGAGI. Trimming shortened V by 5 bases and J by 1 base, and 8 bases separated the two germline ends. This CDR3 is CASSLDRNTEAFF. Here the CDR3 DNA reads TGTGCCAGCAGTCTAGACAGGAACACTGAAGCTTTCTTT.

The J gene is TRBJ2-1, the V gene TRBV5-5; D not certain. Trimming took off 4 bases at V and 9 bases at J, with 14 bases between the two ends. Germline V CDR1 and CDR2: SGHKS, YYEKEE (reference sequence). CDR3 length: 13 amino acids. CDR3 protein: CASSQTPPGEQFF. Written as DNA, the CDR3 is TGTGCCAGCAGCCAAACTCCTCCTGGTGAGCAGTTCTTC.

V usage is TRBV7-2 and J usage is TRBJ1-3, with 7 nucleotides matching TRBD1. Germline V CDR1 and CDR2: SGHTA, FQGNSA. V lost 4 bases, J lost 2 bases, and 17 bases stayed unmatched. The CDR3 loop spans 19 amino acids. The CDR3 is CASSSYTTGPAKTGNTIYF. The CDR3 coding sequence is TGTGCCAGCAGCTCTTATACGACAGGGCCGGCGAAGACTGGAAACACCATATATTTT.

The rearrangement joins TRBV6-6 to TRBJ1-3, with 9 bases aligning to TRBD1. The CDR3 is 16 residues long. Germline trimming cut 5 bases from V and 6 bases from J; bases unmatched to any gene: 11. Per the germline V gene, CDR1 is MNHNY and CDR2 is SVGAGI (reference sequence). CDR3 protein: CASSPGTGPRPNTIYF. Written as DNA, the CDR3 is TGTGCCAGCAGTCCAGGGACAGGGCCCAGACCAAACACCATATATTTT.

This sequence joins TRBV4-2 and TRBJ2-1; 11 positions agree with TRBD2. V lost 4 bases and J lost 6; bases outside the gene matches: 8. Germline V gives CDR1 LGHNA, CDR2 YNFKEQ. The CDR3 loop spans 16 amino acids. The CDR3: CASSPRTSGGVNEQFF. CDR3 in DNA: TGTGCCAGCAGCCCCCGAACTAGCGGGGGAGTCAATGAGCAGTTCTTC.